This TCR beta chain was captured by sequencing in a study of T cell responses to AZD1222 COVID-19 vaccine. Generated by immunoSEQ multiplex PCR, the TCRdb table keeps only in-frame clones and is missing some. The top ten hold 27% of the sample, which has about 76,000 clones, approximately 80% seen once. Overall study findings and caveats: Repertoires were obtained solely post-peak T cell response. Spike-specific TCR breadth and depth were elevated following two AZD1222 doses. Clonal diversity may have been underestimated in mostly white British donors. The study found vaccine-associated CD4 TCRs spanning spike, dominant at 160-218 and 743-854.

The CDR3 is 15 residues long. The J segment lost 6 bases and the V segment lost 4 bases, leaving 11 bases of the junction unmatched. Germline V gene lookup returns CDR1 WSHSY and CDR2 SAAADI. Remarks on this clone: Its antigen is not known.

The origin of this receptor is an adult who received the MenACWY meningococcal vaccine as a control. The chain has TRBV10-2 and TRBJ1-1, with 7 bases fitting TRBD1. The sequencing here drew on peripheral blood, taken 28 days after the second dose of the MenACWY control vaccine. CDR3 in amino acids: CASSAPATGAPEAFF. The CDR3 coding sequence is TGCGCCAGCAGTGCCCCCGCCACAGGGGCACCTGAAGCTTTCTTT.